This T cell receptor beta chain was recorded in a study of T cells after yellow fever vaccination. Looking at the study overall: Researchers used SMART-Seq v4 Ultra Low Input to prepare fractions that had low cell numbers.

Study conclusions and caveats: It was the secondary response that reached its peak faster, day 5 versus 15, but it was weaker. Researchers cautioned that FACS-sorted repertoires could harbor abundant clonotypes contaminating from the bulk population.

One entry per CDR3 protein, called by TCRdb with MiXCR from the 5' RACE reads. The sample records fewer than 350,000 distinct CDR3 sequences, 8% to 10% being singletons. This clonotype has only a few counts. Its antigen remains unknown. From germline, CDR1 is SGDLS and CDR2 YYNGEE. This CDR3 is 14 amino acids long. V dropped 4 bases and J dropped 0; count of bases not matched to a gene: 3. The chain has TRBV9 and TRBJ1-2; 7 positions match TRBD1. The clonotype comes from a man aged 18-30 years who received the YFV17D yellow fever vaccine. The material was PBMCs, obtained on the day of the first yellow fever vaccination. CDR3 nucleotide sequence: TGTGCCAGCAGCCCCGGGACAGCTAACTATGGCTACACCTTC. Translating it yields CASSPGTANYGYTF.